Listed below are T cell receptor beta chains from one sample, sequenced in a study of blood T cell repertoires in COVID-19. Data came from immunoSEQ multiplex PCR; TCRdb stores just in-frame clones and leaves some out. The sample lists 250,000 or so clones; around 89% were seen once. Sequencing was done on a sample of peripheral blood. The receptor set was obtained from a woman aged 60-70 years with COVID-19, enrolled during active disease. CDR3s include the opening cysteine and the closing phenylalanine or tryptophan. The D gene is left open where the match is weak. Where a row states a size, it is once, few, many or the class of an expanded clone; other rows omit it.

V gene: TRBV6-5; D gene: -; J gene: TRBJ1-1; clone size: -; CDR3 DNA: TGTGCCAGCAGTTACTATAGGGAAAGGGGGAACACTGAAGCTTTCTTT; CDR3 protein: CASSYYRERGNTEAFF
V gene: TRBV19; D gene: -; J gene: TRBJ2-1; clone size: -; CDR3 DNA: TGTGCCAGTAGTATATCACCTCAGGGCAGCGTGAATGAGCAGTTCTTC; CDR3 protein: CASSISPQGSVNEQFF
V gene: TRBV10-3; D gene: -; J gene: TRBJ1-1; clone size: -; CDR3 DNA: TGTGCCATCAGTGACTCGACACGGGATACTGAAGCTTTCTTT; CDR3 protein: CAISDSTRDTEAFF
V gene: TRBV21-1; D gene: -; J gene: TRBJ2-7; clone size: -; CDR3 DNA: TGTGCCAGCAGCACCCGGTGGCAGGGTCTTTTTGGCTACGAGCAGTACTTC; CDR3 protein: CASSTRWQGLFGYEQYF
V gene: TRBV9; D gene: TRBD1; J gene: TRBJ1-2; clone size: -; CDR3 DNA: TGTGCCAGCAGCGTAGAGGGACAGCAAAACTATGGCTACACCTTC; CDR3 protein: CASSVEGQQNYGYTF
V gene: TRBV4-3; D gene: -; J gene: TRBJ1-5; clone size: -; CDR3 DNA: TGCGCCAGCAGCCAAGATCCCAGTGGGGCAGGGGAACAGCCCCAGCATTTT; CDR3 protein: CASSQDPSGAGEQPQHF
V gene: TRBV19; D gene: -; J gene: TRBJ1-1; clone size: -; CDR3 DNA: TGTGCCAGTAGTAAGGGGGGGGTGCGTGGAAACACTGAAGCTTTCTTT; CDR3 protein: CASSKGGVRGNTEAFF
V gene: TRBV7-3; D gene: -; J gene: TRBJ2-7; clone size: few; CDR3 DNA: TGTGCCAGCAGCTTAGGAGGAGGGGGCGCGGGTGAGAAGTACTTC; CDR3 protein: CASSLGGGGAGEKYF
V gene: TRBV7-2; D gene: TRBD2; J gene: TRBJ2-2; clone size: -; CDR3 DNA: TGTGCCAGCAGCTTAGGAGCGGGGGGGCTTTCCGGGGAGCTGTTTTTT; CDR3 protein: CASSLGAGGLSGELFF
V gene: TRBV14; D gene: TRBD2; J gene: TRBJ2-7; clone size: -; CDR3 DNA: TGTGCCAGCAGCCAAGGGACTAGCGACTACTACGAGCAGTACTTC; CDR3 protein: CASSQGTSDYYEQYF
V gene: TRBV9; D gene: -; J gene: TRBJ2-3; clone size: once; CDR3 DNA: TGTGCCAGCAGCTCGCAGGGCGGGGGCCTTACGCAGTATTTT; CDR3 protein: CASSSQGGGLTQYF
V gene: TRBV6-5; D gene: -; J gene: TRBJ2-7; clone size: -; CDR3 DNA: TGTGCCAGCAGTTACCGCGGCGGCTACGAGCAGTACTTC; CDR3 protein: CASSYRGGYEQYF
V gene: TRBV7-9; D gene: -; J gene: TRBJ2-2; clone size: -; CDR3 DNA: TGTGCCAGCAGTCCGGGACAGAACACCGGGGAGCTGTTTTTT; CDR3 protein: CASSPGQNTGELFF
V gene: TRBV30; D gene: -; J gene: TRBJ1-6; clone size: -; CDR3 DNA: TGTGCCTGGAGGACAGGCTCACATTCACCCCTCCACTTT; CDR3 protein: CAWRTGSHSPLHF
V gene: TRBV7-9; D gene: -; J gene: TRBJ2-5; clone size: -; CDR3 DNA: TGTGCCAGCAGTTCCGCCCCGATGGGCTATATAGAGACCCAGTACTTC; CDR3 protein: CASSSAPMGYIETQYF
V gene: TRBV11-1; D gene: -; J gene: TRBJ2-1; clone size: -; CDR3 DNA: TGTGCCAGCAGCCGTCAAGGGGGGGGTTACTACAATGAGCAGTTCTTC; CDR3 protein: CASSRQGGGYYNEQFF
V gene: TRBV5-1; D gene: -; J gene: TRBJ1-3; clone size: -; CDR3 DNA: TGCGCCAGCAGCTCCGACAGAAACTCTGGAAACACCATATATTTT; CDR3 protein: CASSSDRNSGNTIYF
V gene: TRBV21-1; D gene: -; J gene: TRBJ2-6; clone size: -; CDR3 DNA: TGTGCCAGCAGCGCCCCCGGGACAGGGCGTCCCTCTGGGGCCAACGTCCTGACTTTC; CDR3 protein: CASSAPGTGRPSGANVLTF
V gene: TRBV7-9; D gene: -; J gene: TRBJ1-2; clone size: -; CDR3 DNA: TGTGCCAGCAGCTTAGGTCCGGGACACCCAGAGGATGGCTACACCTTC; CDR3 protein: CASSLGPGHPEDGYTF
V gene: TRBV6-5; D gene: -; J gene: TRBJ1-1; clone size: -; CDR3 DNA: TGTGCCAGCAGTCGTAGCCTGAACACTGAAGCTTTCTTT; CDR3 protein: CASSRSLNTEAFF
V gene: TRBV5-1; D gene: -; J gene: TRBJ1-4; clone size: -; CDR3 DNA: TGCGCCAGCAGCATCCAGGGAACCGGGACTAATGAAAAACTGTTTTTT; CDR3 protein: CASSIQGTGTNEKLFF
V gene: TRBV7-2; D gene: -; J gene: TRBJ1-1; clone size: -; CDR3 DNA: TGTGCCAGCAGCTTAGATACTACGAACACTGAAGCTTTCTTT; CDR3 protein: CASSLDTTNTEAFF
V gene: TRBV10-3; D gene: TRBD1; J gene: TRBJ1-2; clone size: -; CDR3 DNA: TGTGCCATCAGTGAGTCGGGGACAGGAACTAACTATGGCTACACCTTC; CDR3 protein: CAISESGTGTNYGYTF
V gene: TRBV11-2; D gene: TRBD2; J gene: TRBJ2-5; clone size: once; CDR3 DNA: TGTGCCAGCAGCTTAGAGCTGACGGGGGGGGAGACCCAGTACTTC; CDR3 protein: CASSLELTGGETQYF
V gene: TRBV5-1; D gene: -; J gene: TRBJ1-1; clone size: -; CDR3 DNA: TGCGCCAGCAGCGAGAACCCCATAGTTCGTCGGAGGGAAGCTTTCTTT; CDR3 protein: CASSENPIVRRREAFF
V gene: TRBV19; D gene: -; J gene: TRBJ1-5; clone size: -; CDR3 DNA: TGTGCCAGTAGTATTGGACAGCTAAATCAGCCCCAGCATTTT; CDR3 protein: CASSIGQLNQPQHF
V gene: TRBV19; D gene: -; J gene: TRBJ1-5; clone size: -; CDR3 DNA: TGTGCCAGTAGTAGCGAGGGTAGCAATCAGCCCCAGCATTTT; CDR3 protein: CASSSEGSNQPQHF
V gene: TRBV10-3; D gene: TRBD1; J gene: TRBJ2-5; clone size: -; CDR3 DNA: TGTGCCATCAGTGAGAGGGACAGACAAGAGACCCAGTACTTC; CDR3 protein: CAISERDRQETQYF
V gene: TRBV9; D gene: TRBD2; J gene: TRBJ2-1; clone size: -; CDR3 DNA: TGTGCCAGCAGCGTAGAAAGGACTAGCGGGGGGAATGAGCAGTTCTTC; CDR3 protein: CASSVERTSGGNEQFF
V gene: TRBV2; D gene: -; J gene: TRBJ1-5; clone size: -; CDR3 DNA: TGTGCCAGCAAGTCGGACAGAAATCAGCCCCAGCATTTT; CDR3 protein: CASKSDRNQPQHF
V gene: TRBV4-2; D gene: -; J gene: TRBJ1-2; clone size: -; CDR3 DNA: TGTGCCAGCAGCCCCGGGGAGGGGCACCCAACTAAGGGCTACACCTTC; CDR3 protein: CASSPGEGHPTKGYTF
V gene: TRBV15; D gene: TRBD1; J gene: TRBJ2-7; clone size: -; CDR3 DNA: TGTGCCACCAGCCCCGAGATAGGGGGCGTTCGCTACGAGCAGTACTTC; CDR3 protein: CATSPEIGGVRYEQYF
V gene: TRBV2; D gene: -; J gene: TRBJ1-5; clone size: -; CDR3 DNA: TGTGCCAGCAGTAAGGATGCAGGACAGCCCCAGCATTTT; CDR3 protein: CASSKDAGQPQHF
V gene: TRBV7-2; D gene: TRBD2; J gene: TRBJ2-2; clone size: -; CDR3 DNA: TGTGCCAGCAGCAAGACTAGCGGGGGGTTCGCGAACACCGGGGAGCTGTTTTTT; CDR3 protein: CASSKTSGGFANTGELFF
V gene: TRBV7-2; D gene: -; J gene: TRBJ1-3; clone size: -; CDR3 DNA: TGTGCCAGCAGCTTGGCCCTGCCTGGAAACACCATATATTTT; CDR3 protein: CASSLALPGNTIYF
V gene: TRBV19; D gene: -; J gene: TRBJ2-2; clone size: -; CDR3 DNA: TGTGCCAGTAACCCGAGAGGTTTCGGAGGGACCGGGGAGCTGTTTTTT; CDR3 protein: CASNPRGFGGTGELFF
V gene: TRBV7-2; D gene: TRBD1; J gene: TRBJ1-2; clone size: -; CDR3 DNA: TGTGCCAGCAGCTCTGGACAGGGTTGGGTCTATGGCTACACCTTC; CDR3 protein: CASSSGQGWVYGYTF
V gene: TRBV24-1; D gene: TRBD1; J gene: TRBJ1-5; clone size: -; CDR3 DNA: TGTGCCACCAGTGATCCCGACGACAGGGACCAAAGGTGCAATCAGCCCCAGCATTTT; CDR3 protein: CATSDPDDRDQRCNQPQHF
V gene: TRBV16; D gene: -; J gene: TRBJ1-2; clone size: -; CDR3 DNA: TGTGCCAGCAGCCAATCGGGGGCGGGAGAAAACTATGGCTACACCTTC; CDR3 protein: CASSQSGAGENYGYTF
V gene: TRBV13; D gene: -; J gene: TRBJ1-3; clone size: -; CDR3 DNA: TGTGCCAGCAGCTTAGCTGGGGGACTGGCCCCCGGAAACACCATATATTTT; CDR3 protein: CASSLAGGLAPGNTIYF
V gene: TRBV9; D gene: -; J gene: TRBJ2-7; clone size: -; CDR3 DNA: TGTGCCAGCAGCGTAGCTTTCGCGACAACCTACGAGCAGTACTTC; CDR3 protein: CASSVAFATTYEQYF
V gene: TRBV6-1; D gene: -; J gene: TRBJ1-6; clone size: -; CDR3 DNA: TGTGCCAGCAGTGAAGCCCGGACAAATTCACCCCTCCACTTT; CDR3 protein: CASSEARTNSPLHF
V gene: TRBV5-4; D gene: TRBD1; J gene: TRBJ2-7; clone size: -; CDR3 DNA: TGTGCCAGCAGCGTCACCGGGACAGCCTACGAGCAGTACTTC; CDR3 protein: CASSVTGTAYEQYF
V gene: TRBV5-1; D gene: -; J gene: TRBJ1-1; clone size: -; CDR3 DNA: TGCGCCAGCAGCGGAGACGGTCAGGGCTCTGAAGCTTTCTTT; CDR3 protein: CASSGDGQGSEAFF
V gene: TRBV30; D gene: -; J gene: TRBJ2-7; clone size: once; CDR3 DNA: TGTGCCTTTGAAACAGGAGTCTCCTACGAGCAGTACTTC; CDR3 protein: CAFETGVSYEQYF
V gene: TRBV7-2; D gene: -; J gene: TRBJ1-2; clone size: -; CDR3 DNA: TGTGCCAGCAGCTTAATAGAGGGAGGCTATGGCTACACCTTC; CDR3 protein: CASSLIEGGYGYTF
V gene: TRBV3-1/TRBV3-2; D gene: -; J gene: TRBJ2-5; clone size: -; CDR3 DNA: TGTGCCAGCAGCTTACCTGCGTCCCGGGAGACCCAGTACTTC; CDR3 protein: CASSLPASRETQYF
V gene: TRBV3-1/TRBV3-2; D gene: TRBD1; J gene: TRBJ2-2; clone size: -; CDR3 DNA: TGTGCCAGCAGCCACCGAGGGGGCGTTTACACCGGGGAGCTGTTTTTT; CDR3 protein: CASSHRGGVYTGELFF
V gene: TRBV3-1/TRBV3-2; D gene: TRBD2; J gene: TRBJ2-2; clone size: -; CDR3 DNA: TGTGCCAGCAGCCCCAGCGGGGGTGCACCGGAGCTGTTTTTT; CDR3 protein: CASSPSGGAPELFF
V gene: TRBV28; D gene: -; J gene: TRBJ1-2; clone size: -; CDR3 DNA: TGTGCCAGCAGTTTCCTGAACTATGGCTACACCTTC; CDR3 protein: CASSFLNYGYTF
V gene: TRBV6-6; D gene: TRBD1; J gene: TRBJ1-6; clone size: -; CDR3 DNA: TGTGCCAGCAGTCGATCTAGAAGACAGGGTAATTCACCCCTCCACTTT; CDR3 protein: CASSRSRRQGNSPLHF
V gene: TRBV10-3; D gene: -; J gene: TRBJ2-2; clone size: -; CDR3 DNA: TGTGCCATCAGTGGGCAGGAAAAGGCCGGGGAGCTGTTTTTT; CDR3 protein: CAISGQEKAGELFF
V gene: TRBV9; D gene: TRBD1; J gene: TRBJ1-4; clone size: -; CDR3 DNA: TGTGCCAGCAGCTTTGACAGGGGATCTAATGAAAAACTGTTTTTT; CDR3 protein: CASSFDRGSNEKLFF
V gene: TRBV18; D gene: -; J gene: TRBJ1-4; clone size: -; CDR3 DNA: TGTGCCAGCTCACCGCGCGATGCAACTAATGAAAAACTGTTTTTT; CDR3 protein: CASSPRDATNEKLFF